This T cell receptor beta chain came from a study of T cell repertoires in aging, cancer and after chemotherapy. Study-wide context: Over several months to years, re-sampled healthy donor repertoires clearly shared clones. Points from the study as a whole: Median generation probability rose over the chemotherapy interval in each cancer cohort, suggesting rebound thymic output. Age-matched healthy donors had significantly more diverse, less clonal blood TCR repertoires than untreated cancer patients.

CDR1 is DFQATT and CDR2 is SNEGSKA in the germline V gene (reference sequence). Between the trimmed V and J ends, which lost 0 bases and 4 bases, there was a span of 6 bases. This CDR3 comprises 12 residues. Multiplex touch-down PCR with TRB-A/B primers amplified rearranged V-D-J TRB sequences. One entry per CDR3 protein, called by TCRdb with MiXCR from the multiplex PCR reads. The sample carries about 12,000 distinct CDR3 sequences, around 29% recorded once. Peripheral blood genomic DNA, not sorted cells or RNA, was the template. This clonotype was seen more than once but under ten times. Its target is unknown.

The chain carries TRBV20-1 and TRBJ2-5; D ambiguous. This receptor was obtained from a human donor in good health. The donor label of this sample is uncertain. Sequencing was performed on blood. CDR3 DNA: TGCAGTGCTAGAGATAGGCGAGAGACCCAGTACTTC. Translated, it gives CSARDRRETQYF.